What follows are 14 T cell receptor beta chains derived from one specimen sequenced in a study of cytomegalovirus exposure and HLA in healthy donors. The PCR contained 60 Vbeta and 13 Jbeta primers. Profiled with immunoSEQ multiplex PCR; TCRdb holds only in-frame clones, not every one. The sample has over 200,000 clones, 82% seen once. The sequenced sample consisted of PBMCs. These receptors were obtained from a woman aged 40 to 50 in good health and CMV-seropositive.

As DNA, the CDR3 is TGTGCCTGGAGTGTACAGGGGGGGGTGACAGATACGCAGTATTTT. Amino acids: CAWSVQGGVTDTQYF. The rearrangement links TRBV30 to TRBJ2-3, with D tentatively TRBD1 (8 bases). Trimming cost V 0 bases and J 3 bases, with 13 bases left between them. The CDR3 length is 15 residues. CDR1 and CDR2 (germline): GTSNPN, SVGIG (reference sequence). Filled out from reference TRBV30 and TRBJ2-3, the complete variable domain reads SQTIHQWPATLVQPVGSPLSLECTVEGTSNPNLYWYRQAAGRGLQLLFYSVGIGQISSEVPQNLSASRPQDRQFILSSKKLLLSDSGFYLCAWSVQGGVTDTQYFGPGTRLTVL.

This clone was observed a few times. An end of the junction does not agree with germline; a read error may underlie this. Other DNA sequences in this sample translate to the same CDR3. V and J are TRBV19 and TRBJ1-6, with D unresolved. This CDR3 contains 12 residues. Germline CDR1 reads LNHDA; CDR2 reads SQIVND (reference sequence). The CDR3 DNA reads as TGTGCCAGTAACAGCAATAATTCCCCCCTCCACTTT. Protein sequence: CASNSNNSPLHF. Based on the CDR3 plus reference TRBV19 and TRBJ1-6, the full variable domain is DGGITQSPKYLFRKEGQNVTLSCEQNLNHDAMYWYRQDPGQGLRLIYYSQIVNDFQKGDIAEGYSVSREKKESFPLTVTSAQKNPTAFYLCASNSNNSPLHFGNGTRLTVT.

The chain is built from TRBV28 and TRBJ2-1, with 9 bases fitting TRBD2. The CDR3 contains 18 residues. J gave up 1 base and V 6 bases, and 13 bases lay outside the gene matches. Germline V CDR1 and CDR2: MDHEN, SYDVKM. The CDR3 DNA follows: TGTGCCAGCAGCTTTGTAAGCGGGAGGACCCATTCCTACAATGAGCAGTTCTTC. This translates into CASSFVSGRTHSYNEQFF.

Points on this clone: Its ends do not fully match the called genes, so a read error is possible. CDR3 residues: CSSSLKPLDSPNEKLFF. In DNA, the CDR3 is TGTTCCAGCAGCTTAAAACCTCTTGACAGCCCAAATGAAAAACTGTTTTTT. The chain recombines TRBV7-9 with TRBJ1-4; a possible D gene is TRBD1 (5 bases). Germline V gives CDR1 SEHNR, CDR2 FQNEAQ (reference sequence). The CDR3 has 17 residues.

In DNA form, the CDR3 reads TGTGCCAGCAGCTTAGAAGGGACAGGGGATCAGCCCCAGCATTTT. This sequence encodes CASSLEGTGDQPQHF. The chain employs TRBV7-8 and TRBJ1-5; 10 bases are shared with TRBD1. The CDR3 totals 15 residues. V lost 1 base, J lost 5 bases, and 2 bases stayed unmatched. CDR1 and CDR2 (germline): SGHVS, FQNEAQ. The full variable domain, rest sourced from reference TRBV7-8 and TRBJ1-5, is GAGVSQSPRYKVAKRGQDVALRCDPISGHVSLFWYQQALGQGPEFLTYFQNEAQLDKSGLPSDRFFAERPEGSVSTLKIQRTQQEDSAVYLCASSLEGTGDQPQHFGDGTRLSIL.

A word on this clone: At the DNA level, this CDR3 is encoded by other sequences in the same sample as well. The chain uses TRBV9 and TRBJ2-3; 14 bases line up with TRBD2. This CDR3 comprises 20 residues. J was trimmed by 1 base and V by 4 bases; bases with no gene match: 14. Per the germline V gene, CDR1 is SGDLS and CDR2 is YYNGEE. CDR3: CASSSPTGLAGVRGTDTQYF. DNA of the CDR3: TGTGCCAGCAGCTCCCCGACGGGACTAGCGGGAGTACGGGGCACAGATACGCAGTATTTT.

The CDR3 coding sequence is TGTGCCAGCGGGCCCATCTATGGCTACACCTTC. Protein: CASGPIYGYTF. This chain connects TRBV28 to TRBJ1-2; D remains ambiguous. V lost 8 bases, J lost 4 bases, and 8 bases lay in between. This CDR3 region has 11 residues. Germline lookup yields CDR1 MDHEN and CDR2 SYDVKM.

The chain carries TRBV7-8 and TRBJ1-2; D unclear. Germline lookup yields CDR1 SGHVS and CDR2 FQNEAQ. The CDR3 is 17 amino acids. With 1 base removed from V and 4 bases from J, the gap between germline ends came to 19 bases. The CDR3 spells CASSLVRSRTSLYGYTF. The DNA for the CDR3 is TGTGCCAGCAGCTTAGTGAGGAGCCGAACGAGTCTCTATGGCTACACCTTC.

The gene calls are TRBV10-1 and TRBJ2-3; 7 nucleotides agree with TRBD1. CDR3 length equals 15 residues. CDR1 is WNHNN, CDR2 SYGVQD, per germline (reference sequence). V was pared by 8 bases and J by 1 base, with 9 bases of the junction left unmatched. CDR3 coding DNA: TGCGCCAGCTCCGCCCGGACAGGAGGCACAGATACGCAGTATTTT. Its protein product is CASSARTGGTDTQYF.

The V call is TRBV6-6, the J call TRBJ2-1; 15 bases line up with TRBD2. Per germline, CDR1 MNHNY and CDR2 SVGAGI (reference sequence). The CDR3 is 16 amino acids. After removal of 6 bases from V and 7 bases from J, the junction contained 7 bases not matched to a gene. The CDR3 nucleotides are TGTGCCAGCAGCTCCGGACTAGCGGGGGGGCTTAATGAGCAGTTCTTC. This sequence encodes CASSSGLAGGLNEQFF.

This rearrangement joins TRBV14 to TRBJ2-7; TRBD1 aligns across 7 bases. Germline CDR1 and CDR2: SGHDN and FVKESK. With V trimmed by 6 bases and J by 3 bases, 5 bases remained unmatched. This CDR3 region has 13 residues. CDR3 sequence (DNA): TGTGCCAGCAGTCCCTGGGACAGCTACGAGCAGTACTTC. Its translation is CASSPWDSYEQYF.

This clone showed up just a few times. V and J are TRBV6-5 and TRBJ1-5, with D perhaps matching TRBD1 (5 bases). The V and J ends lost 2 bases and 3 bases respectively, with 11 bases between them. This CDR3 comprises 15 residues. Germline values: CDR1 MNHEY, CDR2 SVGAGI. The CDR3: CASSYGQGPNQPQHF. As DNA, the CDR3 is TGTGCCAGCAGTTACGGGCAGGGCCCCAATCAGCCCCAGCATTTT.

The chain has TRBV11-2 and TRBJ2-2; a weak D match, TRBD2 (5 bases). Germline CDR1 is SGHAT and CDR2 is FQNNGV. The CDR3 totals 16 residues. Trimming left V 2 bases short and J 0 bases short, with 10 bases between. In DNA, the CDR3 is TGTGCCAGCAGCTTAACGAGGGCTACGAACACCGGGGAGCTGTTTTTT. Protein sequence: CASSLTRATNTGELFF.

The chain is built from TRBV11-3 and TRBJ2-3; tentative D call: TRBD2 (6 bases). The CDR3 spans 15 residues. Germline-derived CDR1 and CDR2 are SGHNT and YENEEA. Trimming pared 5 bases from V and 3 bases from J, leaving 15 bases between. The CDR3 nucleotides read TGTGCCAGCAGCCCAGCTGGGGGGAGAACAGATACGCAGTATTTT. Amino acid sequence: CASSPAGGRTDTQYF.